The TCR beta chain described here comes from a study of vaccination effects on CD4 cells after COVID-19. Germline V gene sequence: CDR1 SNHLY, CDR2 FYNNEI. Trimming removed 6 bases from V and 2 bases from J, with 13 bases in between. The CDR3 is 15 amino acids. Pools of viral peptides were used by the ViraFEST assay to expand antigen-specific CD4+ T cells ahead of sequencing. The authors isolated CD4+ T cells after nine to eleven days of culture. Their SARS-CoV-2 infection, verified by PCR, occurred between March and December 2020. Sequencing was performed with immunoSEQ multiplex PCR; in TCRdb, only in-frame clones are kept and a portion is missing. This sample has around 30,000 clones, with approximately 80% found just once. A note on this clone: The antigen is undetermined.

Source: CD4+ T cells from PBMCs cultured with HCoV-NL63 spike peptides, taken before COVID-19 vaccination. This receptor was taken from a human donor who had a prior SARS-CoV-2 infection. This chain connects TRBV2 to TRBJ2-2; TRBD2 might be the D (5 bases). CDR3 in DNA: TGTGCCAGCAGCGAGCGGTGGCTAAACACCGGGGAGCTGTTTTTT. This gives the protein CASSERWLNTGELFF.